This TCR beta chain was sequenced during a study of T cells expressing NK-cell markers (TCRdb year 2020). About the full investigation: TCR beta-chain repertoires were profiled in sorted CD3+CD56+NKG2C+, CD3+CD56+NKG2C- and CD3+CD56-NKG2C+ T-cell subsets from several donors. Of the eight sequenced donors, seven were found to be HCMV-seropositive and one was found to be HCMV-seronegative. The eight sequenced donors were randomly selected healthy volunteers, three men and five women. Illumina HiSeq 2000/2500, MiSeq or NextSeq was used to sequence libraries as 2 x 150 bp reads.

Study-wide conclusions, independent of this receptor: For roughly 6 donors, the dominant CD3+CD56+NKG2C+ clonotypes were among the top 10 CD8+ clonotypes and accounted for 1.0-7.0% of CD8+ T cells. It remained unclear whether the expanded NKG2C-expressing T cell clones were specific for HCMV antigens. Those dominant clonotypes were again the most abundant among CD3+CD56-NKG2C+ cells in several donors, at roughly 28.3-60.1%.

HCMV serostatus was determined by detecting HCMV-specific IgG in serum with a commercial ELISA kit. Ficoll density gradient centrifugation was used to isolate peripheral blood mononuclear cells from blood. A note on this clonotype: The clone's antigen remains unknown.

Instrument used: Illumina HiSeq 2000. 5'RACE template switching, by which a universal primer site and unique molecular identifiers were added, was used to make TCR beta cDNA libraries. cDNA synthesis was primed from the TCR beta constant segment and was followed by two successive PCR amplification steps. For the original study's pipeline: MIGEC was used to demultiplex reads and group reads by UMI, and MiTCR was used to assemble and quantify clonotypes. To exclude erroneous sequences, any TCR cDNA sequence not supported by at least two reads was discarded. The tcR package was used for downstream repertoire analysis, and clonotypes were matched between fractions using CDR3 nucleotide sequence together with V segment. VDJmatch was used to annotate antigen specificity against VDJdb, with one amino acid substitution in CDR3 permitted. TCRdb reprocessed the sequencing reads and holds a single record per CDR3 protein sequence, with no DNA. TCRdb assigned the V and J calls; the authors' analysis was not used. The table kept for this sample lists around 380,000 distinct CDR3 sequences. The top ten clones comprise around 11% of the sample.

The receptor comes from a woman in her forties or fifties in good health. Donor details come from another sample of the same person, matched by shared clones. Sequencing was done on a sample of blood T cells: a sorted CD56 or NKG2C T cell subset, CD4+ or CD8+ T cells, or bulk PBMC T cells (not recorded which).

This receptor has the CDR3 CASSQTGTKKNEQFF. Recombination joined TRBV3-1 with TRBJ2-1; lacking DNA, the TRBD1 call made by TCRdb goes unchecked. Counted from cysteine to phenylalanine, this CDR3 has 15 amino acids. The record lacks a DNA sequence. CDR1 and CDR2, per the germline V gene (reference sequence), are LGHDT and YNNKEL.